This TCR beta chain was sequenced in a study of T-cell memory formation after mild COVID-19. For the study at large: TCR clusters were mostly donor specific. Notes on the study in general: Day 15 to 85 contractors were CD4/CD8 balanced; later expanders leaned CD4+.

MiXCR, applied by TCRdb to the 5' RACE reads, yields one record per CDR3 protein. The repertoire holds 200,000 to 250,000 distinct CDR3 sequences, with about 9.2% as singletons. Of note for this clonotype: The antigen is unknown.

Germline V lookup: CDR1 SNHLY, CDR2 FYNNEI. The V segment lost 2 bases and the J segment 4 bases; nucleotides outside the gene matches: 11. CDR3 length: 17 amino acids. This receptor was identified in a young man who had mild COVID-19 (a few samples of this study predate the infection). Cell type and time point are not known. This chain connects TRBV2 to TRBJ1-2; 9 positions match TRBD1. The sequenced material came from PBMCs or a T cell subset sorted from them (not recorded which). CDR3 DNA: TGTGCCAGCAGTGAAAGGCTCTGGGACAGGGATTTCTATGGCTACACCTTC. As protein: CASSERLWDRDFYGYTF.